These 22 T cell receptor beta chains came from one sample sequenced in a study of T cell repertoires in aging, cancer and after chemotherapy. Amplification of TCR beta used genomic DNA extracted from peripheral blood. TRB rearrangements spanning V, D and J were amplified using mixed TRB-A/B primers. TCRdb re-called the multiplex PCR reads through MiXCR, storing one row per CDR3 protein. Of about 6,700 distinct CDR3 sequences in the sample, under 25% are singletons; the top ten hold over 8%. The sequenced sample was blood. The receptors come from a human donor with a blood cancer.

This clonotype came up a few times. CDR3 in amino acids: CSARTIGQGVGGYTF. Here the CDR3 DNA reads TGCAGTGCTAGAACAATAGGACAGGGTGTAGGTGGCTACACCTTC. The chain combines TRBV20-1 with TRBJ1-2, with TRBD1 matching over 8 bases. Germline V gene lookup returns CDR1 DFQATT and CDR2 SNEGSKA (reference sequence). V was pared by 2 bases and J by 7 bases, with 12 bases of the junction left unmatched. The CDR3 runs to 15 residues.

By share, this clonotype ranks as medium-sized (0.01 to 0.1%). The chain uses TRBV30 and TRBJ1-6; the D is unclear. In germline, CDR1 is GTSNPN, CDR2 SVGIG (reference sequence). The CDR3 has 16 residues. V lost 0 bases and J lost 9, with 18 bases in between. The CDR3, as DNA: TGTGCCTGGAGTGTACGCGCGGGGATAGTTGGTTCACCCCTCCACTTT. Amino acids: CAWSVRAGIVGSPLHF. Based on the CDR3 plus reference TRBV30 and TRBJ1-6, the full variable domain is SQTIHQWPATLVQPVGSPLSLECTVEGTSNPNLYWYRQAAGRGLQLLFYSVGIGQISSEVPQNLSASRPQDRQFILSSKKLLLSDSGFYLCAWSVRAGIVGSPLHFGNGTRLTVT.

This chain connects TRBV5-1 to TRBJ2-3; D not certain. The CDR3 has 15 residues. Germline lookup yields CDR1 SGHRS and CDR2 YFSETQ. V was trimmed by 2 bases and J by 0 bases, leaving 10 bases between them. CDR3 DNA: TGCGCCAGCAGCTTAAGGACCACTAGCACAGATACGCAGTATTTT. This translates into CASSLRTTSTDTQYF.

This clonotype was seen a handful of times. In DNA form, the CDR3 reads TGTGCCAGCAGCGTGGGGACTAGCGCCTACAATGAGCAGTTCTTC. It translates to CASSVGTSAYNEQFF. The gene calls are TRBV9 and TRBJ2-1; TRBD2 aligns across 10 bases. After removal of 2 bases from V and 2 bases from J, the junction contained 1 base not matched to a gene. Germline V gives CDR1 SGDLS, CDR2 YYNGEE. The length of the CDR3 is 15 residues.

This clonotype was seen a handful of times. The J gene is TRBJ1-1, the V gene TRBV6-5; TRBD1 is a possible D gene (5 bases). This CDR3 has 11 amino acids. V was pared by 7 bases and J by 7 bases, with 10 bases between. Germline CDR1 MNHEY, CDR2 SVGAGI. CDR3 sequence: CASTRGGEAFF. The CDR3 DNA sequence: TGTGCCAGCACCCGCGGGGGTGAAGCTTTCTTT.

By frequency in the sample, this clonotype is medium-sized. The DNA for the CDR3 is TGTGCCAGTAGTACTTACCACCTAACACTAGCGGGGAGCCAAGAGACCCAGTACTTC. As protein: CASSTYHLTLAGSQETQYF. The V call is TRBV19, the J call TRBJ2-5, with 10 bases fitting TRBD2. CDR1 LNHDA and CDR2 SQIVND come from the germline V gene (reference sequence). The CDR3 runs to 19 residues. Germline trimming cut 4 bases from V and 1 base from J; bases unmatched to any gene: 15.

The rearrangement uses TRBV28 and TRBJ1-1; 10 bases are a match to TRBD1. Per germline, CDR1 MDHEN and CDR2 SYDVKM. This CDR3 region has 13 residues. The CDR3 DNA sequence: TGTGCTTCCGGGACAGGGGCTTCGACTGAAGCTTTCTTT. It is translated as CASGTGASTEAFF.

The table lists this clonotype with a few counts. V is TRBV7-9 and J is TRBJ1-4; D gene uncertain. The CDR3 sequence is 15 residues long. Per germline, CDR1 SEHNR and CDR2 FQNEAQ (reference sequence). Trimming took off 2 bases at V and 1 base at J, with 8 bases between the two ends. CDR3 loop: CASSLSRRTNEKLFF. The CDR3 bases are TGTGCCAGCAGCTTAAGTAGACGAACTAATGAAAAACTGTTTTTT. Based on the CDR3 plus reference TRBV7-9 and TRBJ1-4, the full variable domain is DTGVSQNPRHKITKRGQNVTFRCDPISEHNRLYWYRQTLGQGPEFLTYFQNEAQLEKSRLLSDRFSAERPKGSFSTLEIQRTEQGDSAMYLCASSLSRRTNEKLFFGSGTQLSVL.

Regarding this clonotype: A junction end diverges from the germline sequence, so it may reflect a read error. The chain recombines TRBV6-5 with TRBJ1-2, with 8 bases aligning to TRBD1. The germline gives CDR1 MNHEY, CDR2 SVGAGI. The CDR3 runs 18 residues. CDR3 amino acids: CASSAHEDRGPSNYGYIF. In DNA, the CDR3 is TGTGCCAGCAGTGCCCACGAAGACAGGGGCCCTTCTAACTATGGCTACATCTTC.

The genes are TRBV6-1 and TRBJ2-1; D uncertain. The length of the CDR3 is 13 residues. The germline V gene encodes CDR1 MNHNS and CDR2 SASEGT. V lost 7 bases and J lost 9, with 16 bases in between. The CDR3 sequence: CASIQEGPGEQFF. The CDR3 region has the DNA TGTGCCAGCATCCAAGAAGGGCCAGGTGAGCAGTTCTTC.

This clonotype is medium-sized in the sample. This chain links TRBV27 with TRBJ2-7, with D unresolved. CDR3 length: 13 residues. V was trimmed by 5 bases and J by 0 bases, leaving 8 bases between them. Germline V gives CDR1 MNHEY, CDR2 SMNVEV (reference sequence). CDR3 coding DNA: TGTGCCAGCAGTGACGCTTACTCCTACGAGCAGTACTTC. It translates to CASSDAYSYEQYF.

This clonotype was found a few times. The V and J genes are TRBV12-3 or TRBV12-4 and TRBJ1-2, with TRBD1 identical over 9 bases. V gave up 5 bases and J gave up 2 bases; unmatched junction bases: 6. The CDR3 length is 15 residues. CDR3 protein: CASSNPGQGNYGYTF. The CDR3, as DNA: TGTGCCAGCAGTAATCCGGGACAGGGAAACTATGGCTACACCTTC.

A single count supports this clonotype. The junction departs from germline at one end; a sequencing error may be responsible. V is TRBV5-1 and J is TRBJ2-5; unclear D gene. The germline V gene has CDR1 SGHRS and CDR2 YFSETQ. The CDR3 sequence is 15 residues long. In DNA form, the CDR3 reads TGTGCCAGCAGCCGCCTCCCAGGCCCCCAAGAGACCCAGTACTTC. The encoded protein is CASSRLPGPQETQYF.

The chain employs TRBV19 and TRBJ2-7, with 9 bases aligning to TRBD1. This CDR3 region has 14 residues. Germline loops: CDR1 LNHDA, CDR2 SQIVND (reference sequence). After removal of 3 bases from V and 3 bases from J, the junction contained 3 bases not matched to a gene. The CDR3, as DNA: TGTGCCAGTAGTATGTCGGACAGGGGCTACGAGCAGTACTTC. Translated, it gives CASSMSDRGYEQYF.

A few counts support this clonotype. The chain combines TRBV4-2 with TRBJ2-4; TRBD1 is a possible D gene (6 bases). CDR1 and CDR2 from the germline V gene are LGHNA and YNFKEQ. V was cut by 5 bases and J by 0 bases, with 11 bases left in between. This CDR3 comprises 15 residues. In DNA, the CDR3 is TGTGCCAGCAGCTCCGAACAGGGAGCCAAAAACATTCAGTACTTC. Translated: CASSSEQGAKNIQYF.

This clonotype rates as medium-sized. The CDR3 bases are TGTGCCAGCAGTTTCCGGGCGAACTATGGCTACACCTTC. It encodes CASSFRANYGYTF. The chain employs TRBV27 and TRBJ1-2; D ambiguous. The CDR3 is 13 residues long. Germline lookup yields CDR1 MNHEY and CDR2 SMNVEV (reference sequence). Trimming shortened V by 3 bases and J by 2 bases, and 7 bases separated the two germline ends.

This clonotype is medium-sized in the sample. The chain uses TRBV6-5 and TRBJ2-6; the D gene is possibly TRBD1 (5 bases). Germline assignment: CDR1 MNHEY and CDR2 SVGAGI. Trimming took 6 bases from V and 1 from J, leaving 13 bases between them. The CDR3 runs 16 residues. The CDR3 bases are TGTGCCAGCAGGACCCCAACAGGTTCTGGGGCCAACGTCCTGACTTTC. Residues: CASRTPTGSGANVLTF.

This clonotype has only a few counts. V is TRBV28 and J is TRBJ1-2; perhaps TRBD1 as D (6 bases). The CDR3 totals 14 residues. Germline-derived CDR1 and CDR2 are MDHEN and SYDVKM. V was pared by 5 bases and J by 2 bases, with 12 bases between. CDR3: CASSRGGANYGYTF. For the CDR3, the DNA is TGTGCCAGCAGTCGGGGGGGGGCCAACTATGGCTACACCTTC.

The V and J genes are TRBV5-1 and TRBJ1-5; TRBD1 is a possible D gene (6 bases). The CDR3 loop spans 15 amino acids. Germline assignment: CDR1 SGHRS and CDR2 YFSETQ. The V and J ends lost 4 bases and 0 bases respectively, with 11 bases between them. CDR3 protein: CASSPTGPSNQPQHF. For the CDR3, the DNA is TGCGCCAGCAGCCCGACAGGTCCTAGCAATCAGCCCCAGCATTTT.

The V and J genes are TRBV6-5 and TRBJ1-1; TRBD1 agrees at 8 bases. V lost 2 bases and J lost 0; bases outside the gene matches: 8. Germline V gene lookup returns CDR1 MNHEY and CDR2 SVGAGI. This CDR3 has 17 amino acids. The CDR3 DNA reads TGTGCCAGCAGTTACCTGGGACAGGCAGGCGTGAACACTGAAGCTTTCTTT. Translating gives CASSYLGQAGVNTEAFF.

This clonotype came up a few times. The genes are TRBV4-3 and TRBJ2-3; 9 bases are shared with TRBD2. The CDR3 loop spans 16 amino acids. Germline V CDR1 and CDR2: LGHNA, YSLEER. With 0 bases clipped from V and 8 bases from J, the junction kept 9 bases outside the gene matches. In DNA form, the CDR3 reads TGCGCCAGCAGCCAAGAGAGTGGGACAGCGGGGGGTACGCAGTATTTT. This encodes CASSQESGTAGGTQYF.

By its share, this clonotype is medium-sized. The chain is built from TRBV5-5 and TRBJ2-5, with D possibly TRBD2 on 5 matching bases. The CDR3 covers 11 residues. Trimming pared 2 bases from V and 13 bases from J, leaving 12 bases between. Per germline, CDR1 SGHKS and CDR2 YYEKEE (reference sequence). The CDR3 here is CASSLSDSWYF. In nucleotides, the CDR3 is TGTGCCAGCAGCTTATCGGACTCCTGGTACTTC.